The rows below give T cell receptor beta chains drawn from one sample of a study of blood T cells in healthy people across ages. From the 5' RACE reads, TCRdb called clonotypes with MiXCR, one entry per CDR3 protein. The table records some 1,500,000 distinct CDR3 sequences, approximately 39% of them present only once. Sequences were obtained from blood. The receptors shown here come from a young woman in good health. CDR3s leave out the opening cysteine and the closing phenylalanine or tryptophan. Not all rows give a size; the values are once, few, many and, for expanded clones, a class.

CDR3,length,J,V,size
ASSYSAGMGQPQH,13,TRBJ1-5,TRBV6-5,once
ASTPRSYNEQY,11,NA,TRBV7-9,NA
ASSWVGTYSGANVLT,15,TRBJ2-6,TRBV6-5,few
SVEAEKLF,8,TRBJ1-4,TRBV29-1,NA
ASREDRGTYYGYT,13,TRBJ1-2,TRBV6-5,NA
SASSGIYGYT,10,TRBJ1-2,TRBV20-1,many
ASSLVPGMQF,10,TRBJ2-1,TRBV13,NA
ASRTGSGTEAF,11,TRBJ1-1,TRBV7-9,NA
SGRRMGEQY,9,TRBJ2-7,TRBV29-1,NA
ASSLRQGRQETQY,13,TRBJ2-5,TRBV5-4,few
ASRQGARGAAGELF,14,TRBJ2-2,TRBV27,once
ASGRGKRGSRDTQY,14,TRBJ2-3,TRBV6-2/TRBV6-3,few
ASSWTGGNTGELF,13,TRBJ2-2,TRBV6-2/TRBV6-3,NA
ASSLLRTGINTEAF,14,TRBJ1-1,TRBV7-2,NA
ASIGDNEKLF,10,TRBJ1-4,TRBV28,NA
VSSKPADSSTDTQY,14,TRBJ2-3,TRBV21-1,NA
VTSRDRSLSGNTIY,14,TRBJ1-3,TRBV15,NA
ASSVVSQGATDTQY,14,TRBJ2-3,TRBV9,NA
ASSVEGFNEQF,11,TRBJ2-1,TRBV7-9,many
ASSSTSLRDSSSNEQF,16,TRBJ2-1,TRBV7-9,few
ASSFDIAGYTGELF,14,TRBJ2-2,TRBV7-8,NA
ASMGLMNTEAF,11,TRBJ1-1,TRBV27,NA
SARVGVISRYGYT,13,TRBJ1-2,TRBV20-1,NA
ASSLGSGGLTDTQY,14,TRBJ2-3,TRBV12-3/TRBV12-4,many
ASSLVSGHPPPEAF,14,TRBJ1-1,TRBV5-1,few
ADGTSDSFDTQY,12,TRBJ2-3,TRBV4-3,NA
ASSLLRELNGYT,12,TRBJ1-2,TRBV7-9,many
ASSLEPGTGVREQY,14,NA,TRBV7-3,NA